This T cell receptor beta chain was sequenced during a study of identical twins. TCRdb re-called the 5' RACE reads with MiXCR, one entry per CDR3 protein. This table holds 250,000 or so distinct CDR3 sequences, roughly 7% found once. Per germline, CDR1 SGHRS and CDR2 YFSETQ. V was cut by 0 bases and J by 4 bases, with 10 bases left in between. The CDR3 length is 14 residues. The same data also went into a second study, on yellow fever vaccine responses in identical twins.

The sample was memory (CD45RO+) T cells sorted from blood. The chain uses TRBV5-1 and TRBJ2-5; D gene ambiguous. This receptor was obtained from a woman between 18 and 29 years old in good health. The CDR3 bases are TGCGCCAGCAGCTTGGGGAACCGTGGAGAGACCCAGTACTTC. As protein: CASSLGNRGETQYF.